Below are 17 T cell receptor beta chains sequenced from a single sample in a study of blood T cell repertoires in COVID-19. Produced via immunoSEQ multiplex PCR; TCRdb's table is partial and in-frame only. The table has about 290,000 clones, about 90% seen once. The sequencing input was peripheral blood. The receptors shown here come from a woman aged 30 to 39 with COVID-19, enrolled during active disease.

As regards this clone: Other DNA sequences in this specimen translate into the identical CDR3. The chain employs TRBV28 and TRBJ1-2, with D unclear. The germline V gene has CDR1 MDHEN and CDR2 SYDVKM. V lost 1 base to trimming and J lost 5 bases, with 5 bases between them. The CDR3 covers 12 residues. The chain's CDR3 is CASSLSGYGYTF. As DNA, the CDR3 is TGTGCCAGCAGTTTATCGGGGTATGGCTACACCTTC.

This rearrangement joins TRBV2 to TRBJ1-1, with 10 bases identical to TRBD1. The CDR3 is made up of 14 amino acids. CDR1 SNHLY and CDR2 FYNNEI come from the germline V gene. The junction had 4 bases not matched to a gene; V was cut back by 8 bases and J by 1 base. This chain's CDR3 is CASGRTGGNTEAFF. The CDR3 nucleotides read TGTGCCAGCGGGCGGACAGGGGGGAACACTGAAGCTTTCTTT.

The chain joins TRBV7-9 to TRBJ1-4; no clear D gene. V lost 3 bases, J lost 7 bases, and 6 bases lay in between. Germline CDR1 and CDR2: SEHNR and FQNEAQ (reference sequence). CDR3 size: 12 residues. The CDR3, as DNA: TGTGCCAGCAGCTTCCAGTCTGAAAAACTGTTTTTT. Amino acid sequence: CASSFQSEKLFF.

V usage is TRBV14 and J usage is TRBJ1-1; tentatively, D is TRBD1 (5 bases). CDR3 length equals 16 residues. The germline V and J ends were trimmed by 2 bases and 6 bases, with 19 bases remaining between them. Germline CDR1 reads SGHDN; CDR2 reads FVKESK. The CDR3 DNA reads as TGTGCCAGCAGCCAAAGGGGCCTCCGACGGCGCGCTGAAGCTTTCTTT. It codes for CASSQRGLRRRAEAFF.

The chain combines TRBV4-1 with TRBJ1-1; D is ambiguous. The CDR3 sequence is 11 residues long. CDR1 and CDR2 (germline): MGHRA, YSYEKL. Trimming took off 3 bases at V and 8 bases at J, with 7 bases between the two ends. CDR3 protein: CASSHRGEAFF. The CDR3 bases are TGCGCCAGCAGCCACCGCGGGGAAGCTTTCTTT.

The chain is built from TRBV2 and TRBJ2-1; TRBD2 matches at 8 bases. The CDR3 loop spans 16 amino acids. J lost 7 bases, V lost 3 bases, and 11 bases had no gene match. CDR1 is SNHLY and CDR2 is FYNNEI in the germline V gene. The CDR3 region has the DNA TGTGCCAGCAGTGATCGAGGGAACAAGCGGGGGAATGAGCAGTTCTTC. Encoded protein: CASSDRGNKRGNEQFF.

The chain's CDR3 is CASTQDQGYEQYF. The CDR3 region has the DNA TGTGCCAGCACCCAAGACCAGGGCTACGAGCAGTACTTC. This chain joins TRBV7-9 and TRBJ2-7; the D gene is possibly TRBD1 (5 bases). The CDR3 totals 13 residues. The V gene's germline CDR1 is SEHNR and CDR2 FQNEAQ (reference sequence). Trimming left V 7 bases short and J 3 bases short, with 13 bases between.

This chain connects TRBV13 to TRBJ2-7; 8 bases agree with TRBD2. The CDR3 is 14 residues long. Germline V gene lookup returns CDR1 PRHDT and CDR2 FYEKMQ (reference sequence). J lost 6 bases, V lost 10 bases, and 14 bases had no gene match. The CDR3 DNA sequence: TGTGCCACCCGGGTCAGCGGGGGTTCGAGCGAGCAGTACTTC. Its translation is CATRVSGGSSEQYF.

The chain couples TRBV4-2 to TRBJ1-5; possibly TRBD1 for D (5 bases). Germline CDR1 is LGHNA and CDR2 is YNFKEQ. This CDR3 region has 16 residues. V gave up 1 base and J gave up 4 bases, with 14 bases separating them. This CDR3 is CASSQVAGGKNQPQHF. In DNA form, the CDR3 reads TGTGCCAGCAGCCAAGTCGCGGGGGGTAAGAATCAGCCCCAGCATTTT.

The rearrangement joins TRBV7-9 to TRBJ1-2; D is uncertain. Trimming took off 1 base at V and 8 bases at J, with 14 bases between the two ends. The CDR3 is 14 residues long. Germline CDR1 SEHNR, CDR2 FQNEAQ (reference sequence). The DNA for the CDR3 is TGTGCCAGCAGCTTAGGGGTAATGCGGCGAGGCTACACCTTC. This codes for CASSLGVMRRGYTF.

The chain combines TRBV29-1 with TRBJ1-1, with TRBD1 as a possible D gene (6 bases). This CDR3 spans 13 amino acids. CDR1 is SQVTM, CDR2 ANQGSEA, per germline. Trimming shortened V by 6 bases and J by 7 bases, and 18 bases separated the two germline ends. The CDR3 DNA reads as TGCAGCGTACCCACGTATGGGGGCATTGAAGCTTTCTTT. It yields the protein CSVPTYGGIEAFF.

The CDR3 loop is CASSLAALQETQYF. CDR3 coding DNA: TGCGCCAGCAGCTTGGCTGCCCTACAAGAGACCCAGTACTTC. The chain links TRBV5-1 to TRBJ2-5; D unclear. This CDR3 spans 14 amino acids. Germline assignment: CDR1 SGHRS and CDR2 YFSETQ. Deletions cut 0 bases from V and 2 bases from J, with 8 bases between.

The gene calls are TRBV9 and TRBJ2-7; 9 bases fit TRBD1. Germline V gene sequence: CDR1 SGDLS, CDR2 YYNGEE. The CDR3 is made up of 15 amino acids. Losses at the gene ends were 0 bases for V and 3 bases for J; bases not matched to a gene: 4. This CDR3 is CASSVGGQGYYEQYF. In DNA form, the CDR3 reads TGTGCCAGCAGCGTAGGCGGACAGGGGTACTACGAGCAGTACTTC.

The chain uses TRBV12-5 and TRBJ1-4; D is perhaps TRBD1 (6 bases). The CDR3 is made up of 14 amino acids. V was trimmed by 6 bases and J by 7 bases, leaving 15 bases between them. Germline V lookup: CDR1 LGHNT, CDR2 FRNRAP. The CDR3 region is CASGTGQASEKLFF. CDR3 DNA: TGTGCTAGTGGCACAGGGCAGGCCTCTGAAAAACTGTTTTTT.

The rearrangement joins TRBV28 to TRBJ1-1; TRBD1 might be the D (6 bases). Germline assignment: CDR1 MDHEN and CDR2 SYDVKM. CDR3 length: 16 residues. Trimming shortened V by 6 bases and J by 1 base, and 18 bases separated the two germline ends. CDR3: CASSDRYREGNTEAFF. The CDR3 region has the DNA TGTGCCAGCAGCGATAGATACAGGGAAGGGAACACTGAAGCTTTCTTT.

The J gene is TRBJ2-7, the V gene TRBV2, with D hard to call. This CDR3 has 14 amino acids. V was pared by 8 bases and J by 4 bases, with 18 bases between. Germline CDR1 is SNHLY and CDR2 is FYNNEI. CDR3 region: CASLFPEALYEQYF. In DNA, the CDR3 is TGTGCCAGCTTGTTTCCCGAGGCCTTATACGAGCAGTACTTC.

The chain links TRBV11-2 to TRBJ1-1; D is uncertain. Germline V gene sequence: CDR1 SGHAT, CDR2 FQNNGV. Trimming removed 4 bases at V and 4 bases at J, with 4 bases between. This CDR3 contains 11 residues. In nucleotides, the CDR3 is TGTGCCAGCAGCTCGTCCACTGAAGCTTTCTTT. Its protein is CASSSSTEAFF. The full variable domain, its missing parts supplied by reference TRBV11-2 and TRBJ1-1, is EAGVAQSPRYKIIEKRQSVAFWCNPISGHATLYWYQQILGQGPKLLIQFQNNGVVDDSQLPKDRFSAERLKGVDSTLKIQPAKLEDSAVYLCASSSSTEAFFGQGTRLTVV.